These 3 T cell receptor beta chains were all obtained from the same sample, sequenced in a study of cytotoxic CD8 clonotypes in ibrutinib-treated CLL. Some clones are missing from TCRdb's copy, which holds only in-frame ones; the method was immunoSEQ multiplex PCR. The table lists 5,500 to 8,500 clones, around 70% of them singletons, with more than 20% in the top ten. Specimen: PBMCs, collected before ibrutinib treatment. The receptor set was obtained from a human donor with chronic lymphocytic leukemia.

V gene TRBV30 combines with J gene TRBJ1-2; D remains ambiguous. The germline gives CDR1 GTSNPN, CDR2 SVGIG (reference sequence). Trimming took off 0 bases at V and 13 bases at J, with 18 bases between the two ends. The CDR3 has 13 residues. CDR3 protein: CAWSVGMGGRSTF. CDR3 coding DNA: TGTGCCTGGAGTGTAGGGATGGGAGGGAGGAGCACCTTC.

This clone has only a few counts. V gene TRBV30 combines with J gene TRBJ2-1, with 11 bases aligning to TRBD2. The length of the CDR3 is 15 residues. V was clipped by 3 bases and J by 5 bases; unmatched bases: 6. The germline gives CDR1 GTSNPN, CDR2 SVGIG (reference sequence). CDR3: CAWRRGGLADNEQFF. CDR3 DNA: TGTGCCTGGAGGAGGGGGGGACTAGCGGACAATGAGCAGTTCTTC.

This chain connects TRBV7-6 to TRBJ2-7; 10 nucleotides line up with TRBD2. V shed 6 bases and J 7 bases; nucleotides not matched to a gene: 12. Germline CDR1 is SGHVS and CDR2 is FNYEAQ. The CDR3 covers 15 residues. CDR3 coding DNA: TGTGCCAGCAGTCAAGAGCTAGCGGGGGATGAGGAGCAGTACTTC. Its protein is CASSQELAGDEEQYF.